The source of this T cell receptor beta chain is a study of brain T cells in children with intractable seizures. Before surgery, patients took at least one anti-epileptic drug. Assay: immunoSEQ multiplex PCR; the TCRdb copy retains only in-frame clones and omits some. The sample includes 110,000 or so clones, approximately 94% of them seen just once. Germline CDR1 KGHDR, CDR2 SFDVKD. V gave up 1 base and J gave up 7 bases, with 7 bases separating them. This CDR3 has 13 residues. The chain couples TRBV24-1 to TRBJ2-1; maybe TRBD2 (5 bases). The material sequenced was peripheral blood, taken at surgery. The receptor comes from a boy less than two years old with hemimegalencephaly and intractable seizures. The CDR3 DNA follows: TGTGCCACCAGTGATTTTGGGGAGAATGAGCAGTTCTTC. This translates into CATSDFGENEQFF.